The 8 T cell receptor beta chains given below trace back to one sample, sequenced in a study of a mutant IDH1 vaccine in newly diagnosed glioma (dated by TCRdb to about 2021). The sample's time point label, in plain terms: week 47, end of study. Every vaccine dose consisted of 300 ug of a 20-mer mutant IDH1 peptide in Montanide, administered subcutaneously together with topical imiquimod. Libraries came from the immunoSEQ multiplex PCR assay. The table was pulled from immuneACCESS by TCRdb, which kept in-frame rearrangements only. Such tables lose some clones; where checked, under half of the loss comes from unresolved V genes, and the rest has no known cause. The sample has over 80,000 clones on record, 75% to 85% of them singletons. Of the sample, 4% to 5.5% falls within the top ten clones. These receptors are not linked to any known antigen. Material: PBMCs, obtained from a glioma patient whose treatment included an IDH1 peptide vaccine. The receptors shown here come from a man aged 35-49 years with glioma.

This clone turned up a few times. This sequence joins TRBV11-1 and TRBJ2-3, with a possible D match to TRBD2 (6 bases). Germline-derived CDR1 and CDR2 are SGHAT and FQDESV (reference sequence). V lost 3 bases and J 1 base, leaving 17 bases between the germline ends. This CDR3 is 17 amino acids long. The CDR3 DNA sequence: TGTGCCAGCAGCTTCCCGGTGGAGGGCGGTGGCACAGATACGCAGTATTTT. It specifies CASSFPVEGGGTDTQYF.

The V gene is TRBV5-1, the J gene TRBJ2-5; D might be TRBD2 (5 bases). CDR1 is SGHRS and CDR2 is YFSETQ in the germline V gene. The CDR3 sequence is 15 residues long. Deletions cut 3 bases from V and 1 base from J, with 13 bases between. The CDR3 is CASSSNYGVQETQYF. Here the CDR3 DNA reads TGCGCCAGCAGCTCAAACTACGGGGTCCAAGAGACCCAGTACTTC.

This clone was seen only a few times. The V and J genes are TRBV30 and TRBJ2-5, with D possibly matching TRBD2 (5 bases). Germline CDR1 GTSNPN, CDR2 SVGIG (reference sequence). The CDR3 extends over 16 amino acids. V lost 2 bases and J lost 2, with 18 bases in between. The CDR3 DNA follows: TGTGCCTGGAGTTTAGGGAGTAAATGGGGTCAAGAGACCCAGTACTTC. It encodes CAWSLGSKWGQETQYF.

J is TRBJ1-3 and V is TRBV7-8; maybe TRBD1 (6 bases). Germline CDR1 and CDR2: SGHVS and FQNEAQ. This CDR3 has 15 residues. V was shortened by 0 bases and J by 4 bases, with 10 bases between the two germline ends. The DNA for the CDR3 is TGTGCCAGCAGCTTAGCCACAGGGTCGGGAAACACCATATATTTT. It specifies CASSLATGSGNTIYF.

This chain uses TRBV5-4 with TRBJ1-2; no clear D. Germline values: CDR1 SGHNT, CDR2 YYREEE (reference sequence). V lost 0 bases to trimming and J lost 2 bases, with 11 bases between them. The CDR3 sequence is 15 residues long. The CDR3 nucleotides read TGTGCCAGCAGCTTGGATCTTGACGGCAACTATGGCTACACCTTC. Amino acid sequence: CASSLDLDGNYGYTF.

The V gene is TRBV30, the J gene TRBJ2-7; D not certain. The V end lost 6 bases, the J end lost 0 bases, and 9 bases lay between the germline ends. The germline V gene has CDR1 GTSNPN and CDR2 SVGIG (reference sequence). This CDR3 has 12 amino acids. The CDR3 coding sequence is TGTGCCTGTACCTTAAACTCCTACGAGCAGTACTTC. Amino acid sequence: CACTLNSYEQYF.

This chain joins TRBV7-9 and TRBJ2-7; D gene unclear. CDR1 SEHNR and CDR2 FQNEAQ come from the germline V gene (reference sequence). The CDR3 extends over 11 amino acids. V lost 1 base and J 5 bases, leaving 3 bases between the germline ends. The CDR3 reads CASSLDHEQYF. The CDR3 DNA reads as TGTGCCAGCAGCTTAGACCACGAGCAGTACTTC.

The chain is built from TRBV6-5 and TRBJ2-7; possible D gene TRBD2, 6 bases. Germline loops: CDR1 MNHEY, CDR2 SVGAGI. The CDR3 runs to 14 residues. V gave up 6 bases and J gave up 6 bases, with 18 bases separating them. Here the CDR3 reads CASSKGGNSGEQYF. CDR3 DNA: TGTGCCAGCAGCAAAGGAGGGAACTCGGGCGAGCAGTACTTC.